This TCR beta chain was observed in a study of T cells in Graves' hyperthyroidism and ophthalmopathy. The table lists this clonotype with a few counts. Its antigen is not identified. The CDR3 is made up of 13 amino acids. Germline values: CDR1 LNHNV, CDR2 YYDKDF (reference sequence). V lost 3 bases to trimming and J lost 6 bases; unmatched junction nucleotides: 4. Whole-study results and caveats: Ophthalmopathy, which appeared later, was predicted by the model a median roughly 6.4 months before onset.

RNA transcripts gave rise to amplified TCR beta CDR3 regions. TCR CDR3 underwent first-round RT-PCR with the HTBI primer set. One entry per CDR3 protein, called by TCRdb with MiXCR from the multiplex PCR reads. Here the sample spans roughly 700,000 distinct CDR3 sequences, around 15% being singletons. The rearrangement links TRBV15 to TRBJ1-2, with TRBD1 matching 7 bases. This receptor was taken from a woman younger than 35 with Graves' hyperthyroidism. The sequencing sample was made of blood. The CDR3 loop is CATSRRGGDGYTF. The CDR3, as DNA: TGTGCCACCAGCAGGAGAGGGGGCGATGGCTACACCTTC.